Listed here are 25 T cell receptor beta chains from one sample, sequenced in a study of OX40 agonist ivuxolimab in advanced cancers. Profiled with immunoSEQ multiplex PCR; TCRdb holds only in-frame clones, not every one. Of around 35,000 clones detected, roughly 84% appear once; the ten largest clones hold roughly 11%. Sequenced here: CD4+ or CD8+ T cells sorted from blood, sampled in a trial of the OX40 agonist ivuxolimab. All receptors derive from an adult with an advanced solid tumor such as melanoma, head and neck, liver or kidney cancer.

The chain combines TRBV6-1 with TRBJ2-1; no reliable D call. V was cut by 1 base and J by 4 bases, with 8 bases left in between. The CDR3 is made up of 14 amino acids. Germline CDR1 and CDR2: MNHNS and SASEGT. The CDR3 DNA is TGTGCCAGCAGTGAAGATTACCAGTACAATGAGCAGTTCTTC. Its translation is CASSEDYQYNEQFF.

The chain links TRBV9 to TRBJ2-3; TRBD1 matches at 7 bases. The CDR3 sequence is 16 residues long. The germline CDR1 and CDR2 sequences are SGDLS and YYNGEE. Germline trimming cut 0 bases from V and 1 base from J; bases unmatched to any gene: 5. The CDR3 spells CASSVDAGGGTDTQYF. CDR3 in DNA: TGTGCCAGCAGCGTAGATGCAGGGGGAGGCACAGATACGCAGTATTTT.

The sample holds a few counts of this clone. The chain is built from TRBV6-1 and TRBJ1-6; D not resolved. There are 15 residues in the CDR3. Germline assignment: CDR1 MNHNS and CDR2 SASEGT. The V and J ends lost 4 bases and 5 bases respectively, with 12 bases between them. CDR3 protein: CASSGAQDNNSPLHF. The CDR3 nucleotides are TGTGCCAGCAGTGGAGCCCAGGATAATAATTCACCCCTCCACTTT.

Turning to this clone: Since no conserved phenylalanine or tryptophan closes the CDR3, a read error is the likely cause. The V call is TRBV6-1, the J call TRBJ1-2; 8 positions match TRBD1. CDR1 is MNHNS and CDR2 is SASEGT in the germline V gene. After removal of 6 bases from V and 4 bases from J, the junction contained 1 base not matched to a gene. This CDR3 comprises 12 residues. For the CDR3, the DNA is TGTGCCAGCAGCGGACAGGGCTATGGCTACACCTCC. Amino acids: CASSGQGYGYTS.

The CDR3 coding sequence is TGTGCCAGCAGCCCCAGACAGGAGCAAGAGACCCAGTACTTC. Translating it yields CASSPRQEQETQYF. This chain joins TRBV7-9 and TRBJ2-5, with a weak D call TRBD1 (6 bases). The germline V and J ends were trimmed by 5 bases and 2 bases, with 12 bases remaining between them. Germline V gives CDR1 SEHNR, CDR2 FQNEAQ (reference sequence). The CDR3 runs to 14 residues.

This clone was recorded a few times. V gene TRBV30 combines with J gene TRBJ2-7; tentative D call: TRBD1 (6 bases). Germline loops: CDR1 GTSNPN, CDR2 SVGIG (reference sequence). The CDR3 consists of 10 residues. The CDR3 sequence: CAYRVNEQYF. CDR3 in DNA: TGTGCTTACAGGGTCAACGAGCAGTACTTC.

The rearrangement links TRBV7-9 to TRBJ2-7, with a possible D match to TRBD1 (5 bases). With 1 base removed from V and 0 bases from J, the gap between germline ends came to 10 bases. The CDR3 runs to 15 residues. Per germline, CDR1 SEHNR and CDR2 FQNEAQ (reference sequence). CDR3 DNA sequence: TGTGCCAGCAGCTTAGTACAGGAGAGCTCCTACGAGCAGTACTTC. The encoded protein is CASSLVQESSYEQYF.

The genes are TRBV5-1 and TRBJ2-2; the D gene is possibly TRBD2 (5 bases). The V and J ends lost 0 bases and 6 bases respectively, with 9 bases between them. Germline CDR1 and CDR2: SGHRS and YFSETQ. The CDR3 is 14 amino acids. CDR3 nucleotides: TGCGCCAGCAGCTTGGCTCTAGCCCCCGGGGAGCTGTTTTTT. This gives the protein CASSLALAPGELFF.

V and J are TRBV5-1 and TRBJ1-1; D remains ambiguous. The germline V gene has CDR1 SGHRS and CDR2 YFSETQ. The CDR3 is 12 residues long. Trimming removed 0 bases at V and 7 bases at J, with 7 bases between. The CDR3 loop is CASSLVGNEAFF. The CDR3 DNA reads TGCGCCAGCAGCTTGGTAGGAAATGAAGCTTTCTTT.

As for this clone: This sample also contains other DNA sequences that code for the same CDR3. V and J are TRBV7-9 and TRBJ1-2; 9 nucleotides agree with TRBD1. This CDR3 is 14 amino acids long. V gave up 6 bases and J gave up 2 bases; unmatched junction bases: 4. Per germline, CDR1 SEHNR and CDR2 FQNEAQ (reference sequence). The CDR3, as DNA: TGTGCCAGCAGTCTGGGACAGGGAAACTATGGCTACACCTTC. As protein: CASSLGQGNYGYTF.

This rearrangement joins TRBV27 to TRBJ2-7; no clear D gene. The CDR3 spans 14 residues. Per germline, CDR1 MNHEY and CDR2 SMNVEV (reference sequence). The ends were cut back, 5 bases at V and 2 bases at J, with 13 bases in the middle. CDR3 DNA sequence: TGTGCCAGCAGTACTTTGGGCAGCGCCTACGAGCAGTACTTC. Translation gives CASSTLGSAYEQYF.

The DNA for the CDR3 is TGTGCCAGCAGCCGGGACAGGGGCGGCAATCAGCCCCAGCATTTT. This translates into CASSRDRGGNQPQHF. The chain combines TRBV2 with TRBJ1-5; 10 bases fit TRBD1. Per germline, CDR1 SNHLY and CDR2 FYNNEI. Trimming took 6 bases from V and 2 from J; bases not matched to a gene: 4. This CDR3 has 15 residues.

This rearrangement joins TRBV4-1 to TRBJ2-7, with TRBD2 matching 10 bases. The CDR3 totals 17 residues. Germline loops: CDR1 MGHRA, CDR2 YSYEKL. Losses at the gene ends were 0 bases for V and 2 bases for J; bases not matched to a gene: 7. The CDR3 DNA follows: TGCGCCAGCAGCCAAGATGCCACTAGCGGGGCCCCCTACGAGCAGTACTTC. Its protein is CASSQDATSGAPYEQYF.

This chain links TRBV7-9 with TRBJ1-5; possibly TRBD1 for D (6 bases). The CDR3 covers 14 residues. Germline assignment: CDR1 SEHNR and CDR2 FQNEAQ (reference sequence). V lost 8 bases and J 3 bases, leaving 14 bases between the germline ends. The CDR3 loop is CASQTGGANQPQHF. CDR3 nucleotide sequence: TGTGCCAGCCAAACGGGGGGGGCCAATCAGCCCCAGCATTTT. The entire variable domain, with the rest obtained from reference TRBV7-9 and TRBJ1-5, is as follows: DTGVSQNPRHKITKRGQNVTFRCDPISEHNRLYWYRQTLGQGPEFLTYFQNEAQLEKSRLLSDRFSAERPKGSFSTLEIQRTEQGDSAMYLCASQTGGANQPQHFGDGTRLSIL.

This clone was counted between two and nine times. The chain couples TRBV5-6 to TRBJ1-1; the D is unclear. From germline, CDR1 is SGHDT and CDR2 YYEEEE. The CDR3 spans 12 residues. With 1 base removed from V and 1 base from J, the gap between germline ends came to 2 bases. CDR3 loop: CASSLTNTEAFF. The CDR3 nucleotides read TGTGCCAGCAGCTTGACGAACACTGAAGCTTTCTTT.

The chain employs TRBV14 and TRBJ2-1; 11 bases align to TRBD2. After removal of 3 bases from V and 2 bases from J, the junction contained 6 bases not matched to a gene. This CDR3 region has 17 residues. Germline V gives CDR1 SGHDN, CDR2 FVKESK. For the CDR3, the DNA is TGTGCCAGCAGCCAGCGCACTAGCGGGGGTGCCTACAATGAGCAGTTCTTC. This codes for CASSQRTSGGAYNEQFF.

V is TRBV28 and J is TRBJ2-2; D tentatively fits TRBD1 or TRBD2 (6 bases each). Trimming took 5 bases from V and 3 from J, leaving 19 bases between them. CDR3 length: 17 residues. Germline CDR1 and CDR2: MDHEN and SYDVKM. The CDR3 here is CASSLSGWGAYTGELFF. CDR3 DNA sequence: TGTGCCAGCAGTCTCTCCGGATGGGGGGCCTACACCGGGGAGCTGTTTTTT.

This chain joins TRBV6-5 and TRBJ2-2, with a tentative D call TRBD1 (5 bases). CDR1 MNHEY and CDR2 SVGAGI come from the germline V gene. V was trimmed by 3 bases and J by 5 bases, leaving 13 bases between them. This CDR3 has 15 residues. The CDR3 DNA reads as TGTGCCAGCAGTTATATAGGGGCTGGGACCGGGGAGCTGTTTTTT. This gives the protein CASSYIGAGTGELFF.

The rearrangement links TRBV18 to TRBJ1-3; 9 bases align to TRBD1. The V segment lost 3 bases and the J segment 3 bases; nucleotides outside the gene matches: 6. The CDR3 has 16 amino acids. Looked up from germline, CDR1 is KGHSH and CDR2 is LQKENI. The CDR3, as DNA: TGTGCCAGCTCACCTAACAGGGGGCGGAATGGAAACACCATATATTTT. It encodes CASSPNRGRNGNTIYF.

The chain is built from TRBV7-9 and TRBJ1-3, with 7 bases lining up with TRBD1. Germline V CDR1 and CDR2: SEHNR, FQNEAQ (reference sequence). The CDR3 extends over 16 amino acids. V lost 5 bases and J lost 4; bases outside the gene matches: 11. The CDR3 loop reads CASSQGRQGFGNTIYF. For the CDR3, the DNA is TGTGCCAGCAGCCAGGGGAGACAGGGATTCGGAAACACCATATATTTT.

V gene TRBV4-2 combines with J gene TRBJ2-7, with unresolved D. The CDR3 is made up of 15 amino acids. The germline V gene encodes CDR1 LGHNA and CDR2 YNFKEQ. V gave up 0 bases and J gave up 3 bases, with 12 bases separating them. The CDR3 bases are TGTGCCAGCAGCCAAGATTTGTCGGAGTACTACGAGCAGTACTTC. It is translated as CASSQDLSEYYEQYF.

The chain recombines TRBV7-9 with TRBJ2-1; D gene uncertain. V was clipped by 1 base and J by 9 bases, with 4 bases between them. The germline V gene has CDR1 SEHNR and CDR2 FQNEAQ (reference sequence). The CDR3 is made up of 11 amino acids. As DNA, the CDR3 is TGTGCCAGCAGCTTAGGGGGTGAGCAGTTCTTC. It codes for CASSLGGEQFF.

This clone showed up just a few times. CDR3 nucleotide sequence: TGTGCCAGTAGTCCTCAATCGAACACTGAAGCTTTCTTT. Its translation: CASSPQSNTEAFF. This chain uses TRBV19 with TRBJ1-1, with D unresolved. V was shortened by 5 bases and J by 1 base, with 8 bases between the two germline ends. The CDR3 totals 13 residues. CDR1 is LNHDA and CDR2 is SQIVND in the germline V gene (reference sequence).

CDR3: CASSLGGVDEQYF. The CDR3 nucleotides are TGTGCCAGCAGCTTAGGCGGGGTCGACGAGCAGTACTTC. The genes are TRBV5-6 and TRBJ2-7; weak D call: TRBD2 (6 bases). Germline V gene lookup returns CDR1 SGHDT and CDR2 YYEEEE. This CDR3 has 13 residues. V dropped 2 bases and J dropped 5 bases, with 11 bases sitting between them. The full variable domain, completed using reference TRBV5-6 and TRBJ2-7, is DAGVTQSPTHLIKTRGQQVTLRCSPKSGHDTVSWYQQALGQGPQFIFQYYEEEERQRGNFPDRFSGHQFPNYSSELNVNALLLGDSALYLCASSLGGVDEQYFGPGTRLTVT.

V gene TRBV2 combines with J gene TRBJ1-2; D unresolved. This CDR3 has 14 amino acids. CDR1 is SNHLY and CDR2 is FYNNEI in the germline V gene. The ends were cut back, 1 base at V and 0 bases at J, with 6 bases in the middle. DNA of the CDR3: TGTGCCAGCAGTGAAGACAGCACTAACTATGGCTACACCTTC. Protein: CASSEDSTNYGYTF.